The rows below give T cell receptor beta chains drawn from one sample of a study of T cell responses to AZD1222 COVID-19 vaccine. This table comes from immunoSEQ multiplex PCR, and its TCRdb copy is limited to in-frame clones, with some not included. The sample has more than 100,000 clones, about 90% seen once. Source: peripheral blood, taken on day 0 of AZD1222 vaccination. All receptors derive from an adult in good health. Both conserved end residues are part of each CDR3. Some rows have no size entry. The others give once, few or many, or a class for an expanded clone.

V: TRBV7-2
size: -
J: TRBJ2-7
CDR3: CASSSRTVSSYEQYF

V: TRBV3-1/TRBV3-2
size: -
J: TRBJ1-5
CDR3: CASSQTENQPQHF

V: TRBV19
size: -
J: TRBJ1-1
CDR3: CASSRPGAPRDTEAFF

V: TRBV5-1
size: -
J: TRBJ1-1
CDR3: CASSLAKDSLRANTEAFF

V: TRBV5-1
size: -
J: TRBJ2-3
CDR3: CASSWGDREPDTQYF

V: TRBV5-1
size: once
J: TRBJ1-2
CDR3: CASSLGLTGDGYTF

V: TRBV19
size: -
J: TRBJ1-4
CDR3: CASSTPSHSLQGTNEKLFF

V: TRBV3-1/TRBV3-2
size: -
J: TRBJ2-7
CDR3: CASSQDSLGPVEQYF

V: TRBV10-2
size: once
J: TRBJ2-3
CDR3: CASRPGTSGGATADTQYF

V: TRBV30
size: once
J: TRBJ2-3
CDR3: CAWTVGGGDTQYF

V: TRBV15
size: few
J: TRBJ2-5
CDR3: CATSSRSSSAIKEETQYF

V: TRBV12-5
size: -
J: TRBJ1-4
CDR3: CASGAPTSGVNLEKLFF

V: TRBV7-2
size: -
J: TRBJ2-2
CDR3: CASSLGVTSGSLTGELFF

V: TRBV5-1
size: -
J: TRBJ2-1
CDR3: CASSSRTSGSYNEQFF

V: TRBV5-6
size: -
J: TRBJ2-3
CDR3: CASSPAALAQRTTDTQYF

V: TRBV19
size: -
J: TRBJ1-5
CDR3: CASTLEGAGPDQPQHF

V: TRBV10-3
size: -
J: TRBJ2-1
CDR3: CAISDSFSGRGYNEQFF

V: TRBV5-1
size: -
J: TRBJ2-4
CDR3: CASSLGLAVAKNIQYF

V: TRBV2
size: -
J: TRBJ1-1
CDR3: CASSEGGQNTEAFF